This T cell receptor (beta chain) was captured in a study of T cells in Graves' hyperthyroidism and ophthalmopathy. Study results and caveats: Most clonotypes expanded in the thyroid (above 0.001) were also present in blood. Ophthalmopathy onset followed model prediction by a median about 6.9 months.

Amplification yielded TCR beta CDR3 regions, with RNA transcripts as the source. First-round RT-PCR targeting the TCR CDR3 was performed with the HTBI primer set. MiXCR, applied by TCRdb to the multiplex PCR reads, yields one record per CDR3 protein. The repertoire consists of some 510,000 distinct CDR3 sequences, with more than 45% occurring once and the leading ten covering 8.2%. With regard to this clonotype: Its antigen remains unidentified.

J lost 6 bases, V lost 4 bases, and 4 bases had no gene match. The CDR3 sequence is 15 residues long. The V gene's germline CDR1 is KGHDR and CDR2 SFDVKD. The chain uses TRBV24-1 and TRBJ2-2; 10 positions agree with TRBD1. The sequence derives from a woman aged 18-30 years with Graves' hyperthyroidism. Sequences were obtained from peripheral blood or thyroid tissue (not recorded which). Written as DNA, the CDR3 is TGTGCCACCAGTGACGTCGGACAGGGGGCCGGGGAGCTGTTTTTT. Amino acids: CATSDVGQGAGELFF.